A selection of T cell receptor beta chains follows, all from one sample in a study of shared clonotypes between healthy human individuals. Clones were read by immunoSEQ multiplex PCR, and TCRdb kept only the in-frame ones, dropping some. The sample holds about 2.1 million clones, just over 90% seen once. Sequencing used naive CD8+ T cells from PBMCs. The receptors here all came from a man aged 18 to 29 in good health. Some clones in this sample may be carry-over from other donors' samples. CDR3s include the opening cysteine and the closing phenylalanine or tryptophan. Each record gives: V gene, clone size, J gene, D gene, CDR3 DNA, CDR3 protein. The D gene is left open where the match is weak. A row's size may be missing; if present it is once, few, many or a size class.

v_gene: TRBV6-5
abundance: once
j_gene: TRBJ1-5
d_gene: .
CDR3nt: TGTGCCAGCAGTTTCTCGGGAAGGGGGCAGCCCCAGCATTTT
CDR3aa: CASSFSGRGQPQHF

v_gene: TRBV15
abundance: .
j_gene: TRBJ1-2
d_gene: .
CDR3nt: TGTGCCACCAGCAGAGATTCGACCCGGCCGGCCTATGGCTACACCTTC
CDR3aa: CATSRDSTRPAYGYTF

v_gene: TRBV27
abundance: .
j_gene: TRBJ2-1
d_gene: TRBD2
CDR3nt: TGTGCCAGCACTCGTACTCGGACTAGCGGGAGGGCCGACTCTTACAATGAGCAGTTCTTC
CDR3aa: CASTRTRTSGRADSYNEQFF

v_gene: TRBV27
abundance: .
j_gene: TRBJ2-7
d_gene: .
CDR3nt: TGTGCCAGCAGCTCTACAGGGTTAGGGTACGAGCAGTACTTC
CDR3aa: CASSSTGLGYEQYF

v_gene: TRBV27
abundance: .
j_gene: TRBJ2-6
d_gene: TRBD1
CDR3nt: TGTGCCAGCAGTTTATCGGCAGGGGGCTCGGCTGGGGCCAACGTCCTGACTTTC
CDR3aa: CASSLSAGGSAGANVLTF

v_gene: TRBV6-5
abundance: .
j_gene: TRBJ2-7
d_gene: .
CDR3nt: TGTGCCAGCAGTTATCAAGACAGGAACTACGAGCAGTACTTC
CDR3aa: CASSYQDRNYEQYF

v_gene: TRBV9
abundance: .
j_gene: TRBJ2-2
d_gene: .
CDR3nt: TGTGCCAGCAGCGTCGTCGGGCTAGAAGGCGGCGGGGAGCTGTTTTTT
CDR3aa: CASSVVGLEGGGELFF

v_gene: TRBV6-5
abundance: .
j_gene: TRBJ2-7
d_gene: .
CDR3nt: TGTGCCAGCAGTGGGAACAGGGTTCATCCCTACGAGCAGTACTTC
CDR3aa: CASSGNRVHPYEQYF

v_gene: TRBV7-9
abundance: .
j_gene: TRBJ2-7
d_gene: .
CDR3nt: TGTGCCAGCAGCTCCCCACCGGACAGCTCCTACGAGCAGTACTTC
CDR3aa: CASSSPPDSSYEQYF

v_gene: TRBV4-3
abundance: .
j_gene: TRBJ2-1
d_gene: .
CDR3nt: TGCGCCAGCAGCCAAGCGGGGACTGAGCAGTTCTTC
CDR3aa: CASSQAGTEQFF

v_gene: TRBV28
abundance: .
j_gene: TRBJ1-5
d_gene: .
CDR3nt: TGTGCCAGCAGCCGCCTGAGGACCGGCGCTATAATAGGCAATCAGCCCCAGCATTTT
CDR3aa: CASSRLRTGAIIGNQPQHF

v_gene: TRBV30
abundance: few
j_gene: TRBJ2-7
d_gene: .
CDR3nt: TGTGCCTGGAGTGTTCTGCGGGGACCCTACGAGCAGTACTTC
CDR3aa: CAWSVLRGPYEQYF

v_gene: TRBV7-9
abundance: .
j_gene: TRBJ2-1
d_gene: .
CDR3nt: TGTGCCAGCAGCTTACACGGCGGGCCTTACAATGAGCAGTTCTTC
CDR3aa: CASSLHGGPYNEQFF

v_gene: TRBV27
abundance: .
j_gene: TRBJ2-1
d_gene: .
CDR3nt: TGTGCCAGCAGTCTCCATACCAGGGGGGATGAGCAGTTCTTC
CDR3aa: CASSLHTRGDEQFF

v_gene: TRBV28
abundance: .
j_gene: TRBJ1-1
d_gene: .
CDR3nt: TGTGCCAGCAGTTTAGGGGAGGCCACTGAAGCTTTCTTT
CDR3aa: CASSLGEATEAFF

v_gene: TRBV15
abundance: .
j_gene: TRBJ2-3
d_gene: TRBD2
CDR3nt: TGTGCCACCGGATGGTCTAGCGGTGTCACAGATACGCAGTATTTT
CDR3aa: CATGWSSGVTDTQYF

v_gene: TRBV9
abundance: .
j_gene: TRBJ2-1
d_gene: .
CDR3nt: TGTGCCAGCAGCCCTCAGGGACGTAGCTCCTACAATGAGCAGTTCTTC
CDR3aa: CASSPQGRSSYNEQFF

v_gene: TRBV28
abundance: .
j_gene: TRBJ1-4
d_gene: .
CDR3nt: TGTGCCAGCAGTTTATTCGTGGCAGGGGCTAATGAAAAACTGTTTTTT
CDR3aa: CASSLFVAGANEKLFF

v_gene: TRBV11-2
abundance: .
j_gene: TRBJ2-7
d_gene: TRBD2
CDR3nt: TGTGCCAGCAGCGGGGGGGGCTACGAGCAGTACTTC
CDR3aa: CASSGGGYEQYF

v_gene: TRBV9
abundance: .
j_gene: TRBJ1-1
d_gene: .
CDR3nt: TGTGCCAGCAGCGTAGACGTAAACACTGAAGCTTTCTTT
CDR3aa: CASSVDVNTEAFF

v_gene: TRBV5-4
abundance: .
j_gene: TRBJ2-7
d_gene: TRBD2
CDR3nt: TGTGCCAGCAGCTCCGGTGACGGGAGGGAGTACGAGCAGTACTTC
CDR3aa: CASSSGDGREYEQYF

v_gene: TRBV4-1
abundance: .
j_gene: TRBJ2-1
d_gene: .
CDR3nt: TGCGCCAGCAGCCAAACCGCGAGCATGAGCTCCTACAATGAGCAGTTCTTC
CDR3aa: CASSQTASMSSYNEQFF

v_gene: TRBV30
abundance: .
j_gene: TRBJ1-2
d_gene: .
CDR3nt: TGTGCCTGGAGTGTAACCCACAGCTATGGCTACACCTTC
CDR3aa: CAWSVTHSYGYTF

v_gene: TRBV5-1
abundance: .
j_gene: TRBJ2-1
d_gene: .
CDR3nt: TGCGCCAGCAGCTTTGGCCCCTCCGGGGATATTGTCAATGAGCAGTTCTTC
CDR3aa: CASSFGPSGDIVNEQFF

v_gene: TRBV9
abundance: .
j_gene: TRBJ2-1
d_gene: TRBD1
CDR3nt: TGTGCCAGCAGCGTGGCCGGGACAGGGGGGTACAATGAGCAGTTCTTC
CDR3aa: CASSVAGTGGYNEQFF

v_gene: TRBV14
abundance: .
j_gene: TRBJ2-2
d_gene: .
CDR3nt: TGTGCCAGCAGCCAAGATTGGTTTCCGCCTGAGAACACCGGGGAGCTGTTTTTT
CDR3aa: CASSQDWFPPENTGELFF

v_gene: TRBV5-1
abundance: .
j_gene: TRBJ2-3
d_gene: .
CDR3nt: TGCGCCAGCAGCGCCCGAGGGGGTGGAACTAGCACAGATACGCAGTATTTT
CDR3aa: CASSARGGGTSTDTQYF